The next 28 T cell receptor beta chains were all read from a single sample in a study of T cell clonality in common variable immunodeficiency. The repertoire was sequenced with immunoSEQ multiplex PCR; TCRdb's copy has only in-frame clones and lacks some. This sample has about 35,000 clones, each found more than once. Input material: peripheral blood mononuclear cells. These receptors all stem from a person aged 18 to 70 in good health.

This clone has ten or more counts. The sequenced fragment ends 3 residues before the CDR3 boundary, so the rest is inferred from the germline J gene. This chain joins TRBV5-1 and TRBJ2-3, with 11 bases matching TRBD2. Germline V CDR1 and CDR2: SGHRS, YFSETQ. V gave up 4 bases and J gave up 2 bases; unmatched junction bases: 9. The CDR3 consists of 17 residues. The CDR3 bases that were read are TGCGCCAGCAGCACGGGACTAGCGGATATCTTCACAGATACG. Amino acids: CASSTGLADIFTDT. The whole CDR3 protein reads CASSTGLADIFTDTQYF.

This clone showed up many times. The CDR3 end lies 3 residues beyond the end of the read and is filled in from the germline J gene. This chain joins TRBV7-9 and TRBJ2-2; 8 positions agree with TRBD1. Germline loops: CDR1 SEHNR, CDR2 FQNEAQ (reference sequence). This CDR3 has 15 amino acids. CDR3: CASSPWDRSNEKLFF. CDR3 DNA, as far as it was read: TGTGCCAGCAGCCCCTGGGACAGGTCTAATGAAAAG.

As regards this clone: The CDR3 end is not reached by the read, which stops 3 residues before it; the germline J gene fills it in. V is TRBV19 and J is TRBJ1-2; D not certain. The germline V gene encodes CDR1 LNHDA and CDR2 SQIVND (reference sequence). CDR3 length equals 16 residues. CDR3: CASTLTSGSGKNIYTF. The CDR3 bases that were read are TGTGCCAGTACTCTGACTAGCGGGAGCGGCAAAAACATC.

This clone showed up many times. The read is 3 residues too short to cover the CDR3 end, so that end is filled in from the germline J gene. Other DNA variants within this sample encode the same CDR3. The chain employs TRBV20-1 and TRBJ1-2, with 8 positions matching TRBD1. Germline CDR1 and CDR2: DFQATT and SNEGSKA (reference sequence). The V segment lost 5 bases and the J segment 4 bases; nucleotides outside the gene matches: 12. The CDR3 contains 15 residues. CDR3 protein: CSAPSETGAPYGYTF. The CDR3 bases that were read are TGCAGTGCTCCCTCCGAGACAGGGGCCCCCTATGGC.

Of note for this clone: The CDR3 end lies 3 residues beyond the end of the read and is filled in from the germline J gene. This sequence joins TRBV19 and TRBJ1-1, with a possible D match to TRBD1 (5 bases). The CDR3 totals 15 residues. From germline, CDR1 is LNHDA and CDR2 SQIVND (reference sequence). Trimming removed 6 bases from V and 3 bases from J, with 17 bases in between. The CDR3 spells CASRGQGLRDTEAFF. CDR3 DNA (partial): TGTGCCAGTAGAGGGCAGGGTCTCAGGGACACTGAA.

This clone was seen ten or more times. The sequence runs out 3 residues before the end of the CDR3; the remainder is reconstructed from the germline J gene. The rearrangement uses TRBV6-1 and TRBJ1-5; no firm D call. The CDR3 is made up of 17 amino acids. V was pared by 2 bases and J by 7 bases, with 21 bases between. Germline CDR1 MNHNS, CDR2 SASEGT. CDR3: CASSEPRYNRAGQPQHF. The part of the CDR3 DNA that was read is TGTGCCAGCAGTGAACCCCGTTATAACCGGGCGGGACAGCCC.

There are a few counts of this clone. The observed sequence ends 3 residues before the CDR3 terminus, with the missing tail filled in from the germline J gene. The chain employs TRBV13 and TRBJ1-3, with D tentatively TRBD1 (5 bases). This CDR3 region has 15 residues. Looked up from germline, CDR1 is PRHDT and CDR2 is FYEKMQ (reference sequence). V lost 0 bases, J lost 3 bases, and 9 bases lay in between. The CDR3 spells CASSLGRDYGNTIYF. The DNA read from the CDR3 is TGTGCCAGCAGCTTAGGCAGGGACTATGGAAACACC.

This clone has only a few counts. The CDR3 end lies 3 residues beyond the end of the read and is filled in from the germline J gene. The chain recombines TRBV7-8 with TRBJ1-1; 10 bases match TRBD1. CDR3 length: 14 amino acids. The V gene's germline CDR1 is SGHVS and CDR2 FQNEAQ. The V gene end was trimmed by 3 bases and the J gene end by 5 bases; junction bases not matched to a gene: 3. CDR3: CASSFPGQGTEAFF. CDR3 DNA, as far as it was read: TGTGCCAGCAGCTTCCCGGGACAGGGGACTGAA.

This clone was observed a handful of times. The read gets to within 3 residues of the CDR3 end, and the germline J gene fills in the rest. The chain is built from TRBV7-2 and TRBJ2-4; 9 bases are a match to TRBD1. CDR3 length equals 15 residues. Germline V gives CDR1 SGHTA, CDR2 FQGNSA. The part of the CDR3 DNA that was read is TGTGCCAGCAGACCCGGACAGGGGCAAATTCGTGGT. Residues: CASRPGQGQIRG. In full, the CDR3 is CASRPGQGQIRGQYF. Together with reference TRBV7-2 and TRBJ2-4, the CDR3 gives the full variable domain: GAGVSQSPSNKVTEKGKDVELRCDPISGHTALYWYRQSLGQGLEFLIYFQGNSAPDKSGLPSDRFSAERTGGSVSTLTIQRTQQEDSAVYLCASRPGQGQIRGQYFGAGTRLSVL.

Many counts were recorded for this clone. From the germline J gene comes the end of the CDR3, since the read stops 3 residues before it. V is TRBV19 and J is TRBJ2-1, with D tentatively TRBD2 (6 bases). V dropped 4 bases and J dropped 6 bases, with 16 bases sitting between them. Looked up from germline, CDR1 is LNHDA and CDR2 is SQIVND (reference sequence). The CDR3 is 15 residues long. The covered CDR3 bases are TGTGCCAGTAGTAGGGGCGGGGACGTGGGCAATGAG. Protein product: CASSRGGDVGNE. The whole CDR3 sequence is CASSRGGDVGNEQFF.

In this sample, this clone turned up many times. The CDR3 is cut off 3 residues early in the read; its end comes from the germline J gene. This chain uses TRBV5-1 with TRBJ2-7, with 16 positions matching TRBD2. CDR1 and CDR2 (germline): SGHRS, YFSETQ. The CDR3 sequence is 16 residues long. V dropped 4 bases and J dropped 6; count of bases not matched to a gene: 7. CDR3 bases read: TGCGCCAGCAGCGGGGGACTAGCGGGAGGGCGAATCGAG. Encoded protein: CASSGGLAGGRIE. The entire CDR3 protein is CASSGGLAGGRIEQYF. Variable domain in full (rest from reference TRBV5-1 and TRBJ2-7): KAGVTQTPRYLIKTRGQQVTLSCSPISGHRSVSWYQQTPGQGLQFLFEYFSETQRNKGNFPGRFSGRQFSNSRSEMNVSTLELGDSALYLCASSGGLAGGRIEQYFGPGTRLTVT.

This clone was found many times. The CDR3 end is not reached by the read, which stops 3 residues before it; the germline J gene fills it in. The V and J genes are TRBV7-2 and TRBJ2-3, with D tentatively TRBD1 (6 bases). The CDR3 totals 14 residues. V was pared by 1 base and J by 3 bases, with 8 bases between. CDR1 is SGHTA, CDR2 FQGNSA, per germline. CDR3 loop: CASSLVRGTDTQYF. The DNA read from the CDR3 is TGTGCCAGCAGCTTAGTGAGGGGGACAGATACG.

As concerns this clone: Read coverage stops 3 residues before the CDR3 terminus; the germline J gene supplies the remainder. The chain links TRBV5-1 to TRBJ2-3; tentative D call: TRBD2 (5 bases). The CDR3 is made up of 14 amino acids. Germline CDR1 reads SGHRS; CDR2 reads YFSETQ. The sequenced part of the CDR3 DNA is TGCGCCAGCAGCTTGGGAGCGGTTCAAGAGACG. Amino acids: CASSLGAVQET. From start to end, the CDR3 is CASSLGAVQETQYF.

The table lists this clone with many counts. The read ends 3 residues before the CDR3 terminus; that terminus is restored from the germline J gene. The J gene is TRBJ1-1, the V gene TRBV30, with 9 bases that match TRBD1. From germline, CDR1 is GTSNPN and CDR2 SVGIG (reference sequence). The CDR3 sequence is 13 residues long. Incomplete CDR3 DNA: TGTGCTTCTACCGGGACAGGGCATACTGAA. Its translation is CASTGTGHTE. The CDR3, in full, reads CASTGTGHTEAFF.

This clone was seen only a few times. Sequencing ends 3 residues short of the CDR3 end; the germline J gene provides the rest. The J gene is TRBJ2-3, the V gene TRBV18, with 10 nucleotides matching TRBD1. The CDR3 extends over 14 amino acids. Germline V gene lookup returns CDR1 KGHSH and CDR2 LQKENI. CDR3 residues: CASSGTGDQETQYF. The part of the CDR3 DNA that was read is TGTGCCAGCTCAGGGACAGGGGACCAAGAGACG.

In this sample, this clone turned up many times. The DNA ends 3 residues before the CDR3 does, and the rest of the CDR3 is filled in from the germline J gene. The rearrangement links TRBV7-9 to TRBJ2-1, with D perhaps TRBD1 or TRBD2 (6 bases each). Germline values: CDR1 SEHNR, CDR2 FQNEAQ (reference sequence). This CDR3 is built from 14 residues. The V end was cut by 5 bases, the J end by 6 bases, with 14 bases between. CDR3 amino acids: CASSLPEGVNEQFF. The sequenced CDR3 bases are TGTGCCAGCAGCCTCCCGGAGGGGGTCAATGAG.

This clone was observed a few times. The CDR3 end is not reached by the read, which stops 3 residues before it; the germline J gene fills it in. The chain recombines TRBV11-2 with TRBJ1-2, with a possible D match to TRBD1 (5 bases). CDR3 length: 15 amino acids. CDR1 is SGHAT and CDR2 is FQNNGV in the germline V gene. The sequenced part of the CDR3 DNA is TGTGCCAGCAGCTTAGTTCAGGGTAATAGCAATGAC. Translated: CASSLVQGNSND. The entire CDR3 sequence reads CASSLVQGNSNDYTF.

This clone was seen only a few times. The read finishes 3 residues shy of the CDR3 end, and the germline J gene is used to complete it. V and J are TRBV30 and TRBJ2-3; 9 bases map to TRBD1. The CDR3 contains 14 residues. CDR1 is GTSNPN, CDR2 SVGIG, per germline (reference sequence). The part of the CDR3 DNA that was read is TGTGCCTGTCCAACACAGGGGGCCGGCGAGACG. Its protein is CACPTQGAGET. The entire CDR3 protein is CACPTQGAGETQYF.

This clone was recorded at least ten times. The read falls 3 residues short of the CDR3 end, and the missing part is taken from the germline J gene. The chain uses TRBV20-1 and TRBJ2-2, with TRBD1 identical over 9 bases. Looked up from germline, CDR1 is DFQATT and CDR2 is SNEGSKA (reference sequence). The CDR3 is 14 residues long. This chain's CDR3 is CSANRDRVVGELFF. CDR3 DNA, as far as it was read: TGCAGTGCGAACCGGGACAGGGTGGTTGGAGAG.

This clone has only a few counts. The read falls 3 residues short of the CDR3 end, and the missing part is taken from the germline J gene. The chain carries TRBV11-1 and TRBJ2-1, with 7 bases matching TRBD2. Losses at the gene ends were 3 bases for V and 0 bases for J; bases not matched to a gene: 2. Germline V CDR1 and CDR2: SGHAT, FQDESV (reference sequence). CDR3 length: 15 amino acids. The CDR3 spells CASSLRGSSYNEQFF. The covered CDR3 bases are TGTGCCAGCAGCTTGCGGGGGAGCTCCTACAATGAG.

This clone was found many times. The CDR3 DNA, read in part, is TGCAGCGTTGTAGGGCCCCCGGGGGTGGGACAGGGCAGCACAGATACG. Translated, it gives CSVVGPPGVGQGSTDT. The full CDR3 sequence reads CSVVGPPGVGQGSTDTQYF. This chain connects TRBV29-1 to TRBJ2-3; 9 nucleotides align to TRBD1. The read comes to an end 3 residues before the CDR3 does, leaving the germline J gene to fill in the end. V dropped 4 bases and J dropped 0; count of bases not matched to a gene: 17. CDR3 length equals 19 residues. The germline CDR1 and CDR2 sequences are SQVTM and ANQGSEA.

The sample holds many counts of this clone. The CDR3 bases that were read are TGTGCCAGCAGTTCCCCCTTATTAGCGGGGCGCACAGATACG. Protein product: CASSSPLLAGRTDT. The entire CDR3 protein is CASSSPLLAGRTDTQYF. This rearrangement joins TRBV28 to TRBJ2-3, with 8 positions matching TRBD2. The missing CDR3 end, 3 residues past where the read stops, is filled in from the germline J gene. Germline lookup yields CDR1 MDHEN and CDR2 SYDVKM. The V segment lost 4 bases and the J segment 1 base; nucleotides outside the gene matches: 10. The CDR3 consists of 17 residues.

This clone occurred many times. The missing CDR3 end, 3 residues past where the read stops, is filled in from the germline J gene. J is TRBJ2-7 and V is TRBV11-3, with no clear D. The germline V gene encodes CDR1 SGHNT and CDR2 YENEEA. The CDR3 spans 14 residues. V was shortened by 4 bases and J by 0 bases, with 10 bases between the two germline ends. Partial CDR3 DNA: TGTGCCAGCAGCTATACTTCGAGCTCCTACGAG. It encodes CASSYTSSSYE. From start to end, the CDR3 is CASSYTSSSYEQYF.

This clone was observed at least ten times. The read comes to an end 3 residues before the CDR3 does, leaving the germline J gene to fill in the end. This sequence joins TRBV2 and TRBJ1-4; no clear D gene. This CDR3 is built from 12 residues. Germline assignment: CDR1 SNHLY and CDR2 FYNNEI. V shed 7 bases and J shed 4 bases, with 7 bases lying between them. The CDR3 DNA, read in part, is TGTGCCAGCACAGGCGATAATGAAAAA. Its translation is CASTGDNEK. The complete CDR3 reads CASTGDNEKLFF.

This clone was detected ten times or more. The read ends 3 residues early relative to the CDR3; the germline J gene fills the gap. V is TRBV28 and J is TRBJ2-5, with 7 bases that match TRBD1. This CDR3 spans 15 amino acids. The J segment lost 4 bases and the V segment lost 4 bases, leaving 9 bases of the junction unmatched. Germline V gene lookup returns CDR1 MDHEN and CDR2 SYDVKM. CDR3 sequence: CASSSYRGRRETQYF. The sequenced part of the CDR3 DNA is TGTGCCAGCAGTTCTTACAGGGGCCGAAGAGAGACC.

This clone showed up many times. CDR3 amino acids: CASTLSGNTGELFF. Partial CDR3 DNA: TGTGCCAGCACACTTAGCGGGAACACCGGGGAG. V gene TRBV3-1 (or the pseudogene TRBV3-2) combines with J gene TRBJ2-2; a weak D match, TRBD2 (6 bases). The CDR3 extends 3 residues past the end of the read, so its final part is completed from the germline J gene. The CDR3 consists of 14 residues. Germline CDR1 reads LGHDT; CDR2 reads YNNKEL (reference sequence). V lost 7 bases and J lost 1, with 10 bases in between.

The table lists this clone with many counts. The read terminates 3 residues ahead of where the CDR3 ends, so the germline J gene completes it. V is TRBV5-1 and J is TRBJ2-4; perhaps TRBD2 as D (6 bases). This CDR3 spans 13 amino acids. V was cut by 4 bases and J by 6 bases, with 11 bases left in between. Germline values: CDR1 SGHRS, CDR2 YFSETQ. CDR3 DNA (partial): TGCGCCAGCAGCCTGGAGGGACTAAACATT. It encodes CASSLEGLNI. The entire CDR3 sequence reads CASSLEGLNIQYF.

The table lists this clone with a few counts. The sequence runs out 3 residues before the end of the CDR3; the remainder is reconstructed from the germline J gene. The chain couples TRBV7-9 to TRBJ2-5, with D possibly matching TRBD2 (6 bases). The CDR3 consists of 15 residues. Germline V lookup: CDR1 SEHNR, CDR2 FQNEAQ (reference sequence). The V and J ends lost 4 bases and 1 base respectively, with 13 bases between them. CDR3 sequence: CASSSWGVAQETQYF. The covered CDR3 bases are TGTGCCAGCAGCTCGTGGGGGGTGGCCCAAGAGACC.